This T cell receptor beta chain was recorded in a study of cytomegalovirus exposure and HLA in healthy donors. The primer mix had 60 Vbeta and 13 Jbeta primers. Sequencing used immunoSEQ multiplex PCR; TCRdb keeps in-frame clones, though not all of them. Among about 160,000 clones listed, roughly 88% were seen once. From germline, CDR1 is SGHNT and CDR2 YENEEA. The CDR3 runs 16 residues. The V segment lost 5 bases and the J segment 6 bases; nucleotides outside the gene matches: 9. Input material: PBMCs. The chain employs TRBV11-3 and TRBJ2-1; 11 nucleotides align to TRBD2. This receptor was taken from a man aged 50 to 59 in good health and CMV-seropositive. CDR3 loop: CASSEQLLAGVNEQFF. Written as DNA, the CDR3 is TGTGCCAGCAGCGAACAATTACTAGCGGGAGTCAATGAGCAGTTCTTC.